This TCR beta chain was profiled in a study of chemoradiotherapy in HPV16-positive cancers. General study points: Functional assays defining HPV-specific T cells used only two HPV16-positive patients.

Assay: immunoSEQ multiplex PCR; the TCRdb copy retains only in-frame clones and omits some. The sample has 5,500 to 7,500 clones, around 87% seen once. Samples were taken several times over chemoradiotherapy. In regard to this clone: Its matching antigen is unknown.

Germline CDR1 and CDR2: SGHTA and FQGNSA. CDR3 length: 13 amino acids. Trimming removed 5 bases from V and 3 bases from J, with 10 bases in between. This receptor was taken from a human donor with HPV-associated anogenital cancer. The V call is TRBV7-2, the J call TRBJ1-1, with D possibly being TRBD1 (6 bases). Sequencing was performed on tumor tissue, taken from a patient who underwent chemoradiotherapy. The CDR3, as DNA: TGTGCCAGCAGCCTGGGGACATACACTGAAGCTTTCTTT. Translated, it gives CASSLGTYTEAFF.